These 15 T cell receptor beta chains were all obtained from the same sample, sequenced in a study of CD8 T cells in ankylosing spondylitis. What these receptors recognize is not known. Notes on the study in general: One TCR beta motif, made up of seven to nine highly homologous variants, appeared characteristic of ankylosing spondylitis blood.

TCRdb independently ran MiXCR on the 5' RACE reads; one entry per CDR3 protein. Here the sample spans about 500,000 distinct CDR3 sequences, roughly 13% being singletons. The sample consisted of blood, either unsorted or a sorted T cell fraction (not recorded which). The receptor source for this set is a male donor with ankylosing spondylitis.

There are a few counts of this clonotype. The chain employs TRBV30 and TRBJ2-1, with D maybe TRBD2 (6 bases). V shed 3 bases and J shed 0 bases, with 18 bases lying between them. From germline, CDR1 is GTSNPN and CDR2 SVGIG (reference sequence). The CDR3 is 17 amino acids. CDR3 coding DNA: TGTGCCTGGAGCGACTACCTAGCGTCGAGCTCCTACAATGAGCAGTTCTTC. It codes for CAWSDYLASSSYNEQFF. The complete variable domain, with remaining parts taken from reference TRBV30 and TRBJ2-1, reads SQTIHQWPATLVQPVGSPLSLECTVEGTSNPNLYWYRQAAGRGLQLLFYSVGIGQISSEVPQNLSASRPQDRQFILSSKKLLLSDSGFYLCAWSDYLASSSYNEQFFGPGTRLTVL.

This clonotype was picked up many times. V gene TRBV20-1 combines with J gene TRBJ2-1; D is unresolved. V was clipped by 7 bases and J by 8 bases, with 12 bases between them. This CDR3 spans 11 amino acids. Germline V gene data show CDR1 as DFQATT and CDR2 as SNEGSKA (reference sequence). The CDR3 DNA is TGCAGTGTTTCCTGGCGCGATGAGCAGTTCTTC. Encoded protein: CSVSWRDEQFF.

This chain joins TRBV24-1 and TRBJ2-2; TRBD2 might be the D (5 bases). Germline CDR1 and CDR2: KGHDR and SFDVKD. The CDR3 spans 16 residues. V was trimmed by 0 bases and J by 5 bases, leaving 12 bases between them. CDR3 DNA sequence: TGTGCCACCAGTGATTTGCAACGGGGATCTACCGGGGAGCTGTTTTTT. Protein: CATSDLQRGSTGELFF.

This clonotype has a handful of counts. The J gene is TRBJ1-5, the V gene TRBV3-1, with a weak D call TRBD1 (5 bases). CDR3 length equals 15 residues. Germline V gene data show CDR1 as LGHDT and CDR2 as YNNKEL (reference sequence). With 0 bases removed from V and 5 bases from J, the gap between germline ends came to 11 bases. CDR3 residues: CASSQDLQGHQPQHF. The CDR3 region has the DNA TGTGCCAGCAGCCAAGATTTGCAGGGACATCAGCCCCAGCATTTT.

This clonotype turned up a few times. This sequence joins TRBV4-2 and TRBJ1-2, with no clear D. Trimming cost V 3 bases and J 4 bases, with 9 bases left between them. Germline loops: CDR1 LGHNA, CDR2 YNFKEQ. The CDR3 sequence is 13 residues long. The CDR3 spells CASSQALVYGYTF. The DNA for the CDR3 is TGTGCCAGCAGCCAGGCCTTGGTCTATGGCTACACCTTC.

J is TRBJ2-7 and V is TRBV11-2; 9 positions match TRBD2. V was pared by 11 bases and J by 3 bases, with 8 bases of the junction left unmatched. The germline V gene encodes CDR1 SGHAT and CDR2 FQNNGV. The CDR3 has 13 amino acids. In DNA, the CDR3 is TGTGCCGAGGGGGCTAGCGGGATCTACGAGCAGTACTTC. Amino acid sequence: CAEGASGIYEQYF.

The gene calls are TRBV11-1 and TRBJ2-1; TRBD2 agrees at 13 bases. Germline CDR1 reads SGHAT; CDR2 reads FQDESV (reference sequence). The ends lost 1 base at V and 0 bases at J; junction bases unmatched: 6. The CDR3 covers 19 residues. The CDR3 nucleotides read TGTGCCAGCAGCTTAGGGGGACTAGCGGGACTCTTCTCCTACAATGAGCAGTTCTTC. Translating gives CASSLGGLAGLFSYNEQFF. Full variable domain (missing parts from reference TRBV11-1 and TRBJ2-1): EAEVAQSPRYKITEKSQAVAFWCDPISGHATLYWYRQILGQGPELLVQFQDESVVDDSQLPKDRFSAERLKGVDSTLKIQPAELGDSAMYLCASSLGGLAGLFSYNEQFFGPGTRLTVL.

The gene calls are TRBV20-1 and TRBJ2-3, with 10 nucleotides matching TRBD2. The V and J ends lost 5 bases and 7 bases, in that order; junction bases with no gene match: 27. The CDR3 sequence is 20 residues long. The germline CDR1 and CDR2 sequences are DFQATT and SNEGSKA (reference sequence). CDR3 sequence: CSASSPEPLAGVGGRNTQYF. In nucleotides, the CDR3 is TGCAGTGCTTCCTCCCCAGAGCCCCTAGCGGGAGTCGGTGGTAGAAATACGCAGTATTTT.

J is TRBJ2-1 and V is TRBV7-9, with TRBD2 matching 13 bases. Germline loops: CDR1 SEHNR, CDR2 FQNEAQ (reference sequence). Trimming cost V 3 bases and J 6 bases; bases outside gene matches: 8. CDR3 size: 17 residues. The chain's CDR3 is CASSLRLGLAGSNEQFF. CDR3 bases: TGTGCCAGCAGCTTGCGGTTGGGACTAGCGGGATCCAATGAGCAGTTCTTC.

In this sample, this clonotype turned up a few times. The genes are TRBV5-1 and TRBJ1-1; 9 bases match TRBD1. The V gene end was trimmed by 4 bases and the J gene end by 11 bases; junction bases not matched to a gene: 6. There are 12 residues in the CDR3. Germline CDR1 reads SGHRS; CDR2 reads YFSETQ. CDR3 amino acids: CASSLGQGKAFF. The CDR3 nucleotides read TGCGCCAGCAGCCTTGGACAGGGGAAGGCTTTCTTT.

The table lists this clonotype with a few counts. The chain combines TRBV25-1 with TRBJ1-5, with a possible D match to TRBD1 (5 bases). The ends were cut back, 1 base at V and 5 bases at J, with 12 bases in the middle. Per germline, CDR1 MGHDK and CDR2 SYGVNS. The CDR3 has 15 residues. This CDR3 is CASSEFAGIDQPQHF. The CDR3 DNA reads TGTGCCAGCAGTGAATTTGCAGGGATTGATCAGCCCCAGCATTTT.

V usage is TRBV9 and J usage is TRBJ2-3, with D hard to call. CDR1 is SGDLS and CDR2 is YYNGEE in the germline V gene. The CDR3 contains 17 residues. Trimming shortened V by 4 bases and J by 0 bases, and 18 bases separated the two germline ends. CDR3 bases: TGTGCCAGCAGCCCTTGGAGCAGCCGTGCTAGCACAGATACGCAGTATTTT. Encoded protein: CASSPWSSRASTDTQYF.

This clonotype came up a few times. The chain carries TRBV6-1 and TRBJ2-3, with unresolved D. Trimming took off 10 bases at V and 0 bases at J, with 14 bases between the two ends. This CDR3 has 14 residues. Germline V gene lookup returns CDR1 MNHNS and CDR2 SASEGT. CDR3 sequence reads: CATGLLFSTDTQYF. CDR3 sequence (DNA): TGTGCCACCGGTCTTCTATTTAGCACAGATACGCAGTATTTT.

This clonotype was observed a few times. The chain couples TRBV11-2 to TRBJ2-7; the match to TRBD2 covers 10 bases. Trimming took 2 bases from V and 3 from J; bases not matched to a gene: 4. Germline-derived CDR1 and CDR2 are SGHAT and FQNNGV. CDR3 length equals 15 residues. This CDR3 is CASSLLAGVNYEQYV. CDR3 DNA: TGTGCCAGCAGCTTACTAGCGGGAGTCAACTACGAGCAGTACGTC.

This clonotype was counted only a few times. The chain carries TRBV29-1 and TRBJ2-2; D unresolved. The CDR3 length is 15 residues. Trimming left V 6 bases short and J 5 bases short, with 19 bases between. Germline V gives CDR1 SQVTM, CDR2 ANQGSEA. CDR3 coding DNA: TGCAGCGTCGCCCCCAGCCTCGCCTTTACCGGGGAGCTGTTTTTT. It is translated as CSVAPSLAFTGELFF.